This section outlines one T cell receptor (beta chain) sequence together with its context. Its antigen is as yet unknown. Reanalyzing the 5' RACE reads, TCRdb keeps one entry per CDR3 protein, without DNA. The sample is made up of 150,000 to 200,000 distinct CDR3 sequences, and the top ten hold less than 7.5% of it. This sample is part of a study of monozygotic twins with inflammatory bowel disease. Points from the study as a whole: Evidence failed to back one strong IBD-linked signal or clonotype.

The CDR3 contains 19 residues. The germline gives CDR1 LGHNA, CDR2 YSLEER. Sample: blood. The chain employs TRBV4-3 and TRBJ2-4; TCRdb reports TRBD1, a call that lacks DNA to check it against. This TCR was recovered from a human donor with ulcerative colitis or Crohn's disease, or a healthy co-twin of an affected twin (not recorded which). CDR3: CASSQDFGRSGGRKNIQYF.